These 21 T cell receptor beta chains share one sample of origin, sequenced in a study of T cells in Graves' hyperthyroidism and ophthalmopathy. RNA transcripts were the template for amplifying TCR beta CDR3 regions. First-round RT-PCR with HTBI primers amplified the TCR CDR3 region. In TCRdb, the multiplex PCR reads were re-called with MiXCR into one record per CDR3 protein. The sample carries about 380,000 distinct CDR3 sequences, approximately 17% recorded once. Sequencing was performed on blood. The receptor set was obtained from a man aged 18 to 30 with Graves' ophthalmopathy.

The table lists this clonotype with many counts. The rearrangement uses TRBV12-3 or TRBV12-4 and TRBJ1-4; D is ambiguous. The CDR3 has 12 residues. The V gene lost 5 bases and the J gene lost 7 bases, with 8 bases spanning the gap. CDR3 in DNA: TGTGCCAGCAGTGACGGAGGTGAAAAACTGTTTTTT. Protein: CASSDGGEKLFF.

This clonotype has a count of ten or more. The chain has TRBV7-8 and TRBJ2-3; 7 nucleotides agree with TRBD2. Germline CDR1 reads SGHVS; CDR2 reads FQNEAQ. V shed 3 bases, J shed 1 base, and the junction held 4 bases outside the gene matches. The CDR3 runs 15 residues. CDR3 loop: CASSLRDYRTDTQYF. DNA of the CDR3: TGTGCCAGCAGCTTGAGGGACTACCGCACAGATACGCAGTATTTT.

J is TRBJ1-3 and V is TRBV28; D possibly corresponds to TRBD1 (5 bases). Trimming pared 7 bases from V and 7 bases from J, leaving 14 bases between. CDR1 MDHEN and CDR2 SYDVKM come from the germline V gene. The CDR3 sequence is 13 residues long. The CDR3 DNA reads TGTGCCAGCACCCTGATAGGGGTTAACACCATATATTTT. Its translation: CASTLIGVNTIYF.

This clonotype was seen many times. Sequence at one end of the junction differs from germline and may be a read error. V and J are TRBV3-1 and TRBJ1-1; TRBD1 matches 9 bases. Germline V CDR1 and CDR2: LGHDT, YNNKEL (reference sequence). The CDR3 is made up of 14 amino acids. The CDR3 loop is CASTQQGANTEAFF. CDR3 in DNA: TGTGCCAGCACCCAACAGGGGGCGAACACTGAAGCTTTCTTT.

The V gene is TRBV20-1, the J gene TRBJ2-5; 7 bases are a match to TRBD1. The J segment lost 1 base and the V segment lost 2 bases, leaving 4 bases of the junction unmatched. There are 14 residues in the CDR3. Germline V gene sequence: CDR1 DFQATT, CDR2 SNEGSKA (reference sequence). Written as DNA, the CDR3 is TGCAGTGCTAGACCAGGGACAGTCCAAGAGACCCAGTACTTC. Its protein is CSARPGTVQETQYF.

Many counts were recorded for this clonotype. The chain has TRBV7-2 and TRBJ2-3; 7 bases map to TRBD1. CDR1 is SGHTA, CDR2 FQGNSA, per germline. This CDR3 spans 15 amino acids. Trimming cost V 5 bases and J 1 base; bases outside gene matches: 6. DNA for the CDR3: TGTGCCAGCAGCCTCCGGGACAGCCGCACAGATACGCAGTATTTT. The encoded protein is CASSLRDSRTDTQYF.

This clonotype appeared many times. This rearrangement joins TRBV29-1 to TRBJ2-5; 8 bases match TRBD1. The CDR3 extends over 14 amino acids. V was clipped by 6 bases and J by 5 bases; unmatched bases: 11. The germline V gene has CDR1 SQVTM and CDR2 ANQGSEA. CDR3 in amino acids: CSVRDRHLGETQYF. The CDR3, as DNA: TGCAGCGTCCGGGACAGGCACCTCGGGGAGACCCAGTACTTC.

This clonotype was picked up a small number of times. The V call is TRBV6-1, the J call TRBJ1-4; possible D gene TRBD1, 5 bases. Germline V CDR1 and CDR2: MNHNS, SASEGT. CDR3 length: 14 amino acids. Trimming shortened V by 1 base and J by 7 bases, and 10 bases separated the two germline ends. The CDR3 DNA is TGTGCCAGCAGTGAAGACAGGAGGGCTGAAAAACTGTTTTTT. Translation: CASSEDRRAEKLFF.

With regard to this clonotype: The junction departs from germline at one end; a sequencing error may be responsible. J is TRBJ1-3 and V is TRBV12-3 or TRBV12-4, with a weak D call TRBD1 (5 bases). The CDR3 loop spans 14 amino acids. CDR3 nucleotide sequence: TGTGCCAGCAGTAAAACAGGCTCTGGAAACACCATGTATTTT. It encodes CASSKTGSGNTMYF.

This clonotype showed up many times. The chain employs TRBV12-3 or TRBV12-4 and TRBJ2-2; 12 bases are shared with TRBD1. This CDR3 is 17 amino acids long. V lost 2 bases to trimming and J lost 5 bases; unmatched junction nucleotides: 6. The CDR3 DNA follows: TGTGCCAGCAGTTTATGGGGACAGGGGGCTGGAACCGGGGAGCTGTTTTTT. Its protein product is CASSLWGQGAGTGELFF.

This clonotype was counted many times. In nucleotides, the CDR3 is TGTGCCAGCAGCCAATTACAGGGGTCGAATTCACCCCTCCACTTT. Encoded protein: CASSQLQGSNSPLHF. The rearrangement joins TRBV3-1 to TRBJ1-6, with 7 bases that match TRBD1. Germline V lookup: CDR1 LGHDT, CDR2 YNNKEL (reference sequence). The CDR3 consists of 15 residues. Trimming cost V 2 bases and J 7 bases; bases outside gene matches: 5.

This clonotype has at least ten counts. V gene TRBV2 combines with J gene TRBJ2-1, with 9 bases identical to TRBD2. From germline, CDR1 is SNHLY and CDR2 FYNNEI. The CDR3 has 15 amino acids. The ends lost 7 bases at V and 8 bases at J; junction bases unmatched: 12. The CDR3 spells CASTEGGGGAYEQFF. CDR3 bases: TGTGCCAGCACCGAAGGTGGCGGGGGGGCATATGAGCAGTTCTTC.

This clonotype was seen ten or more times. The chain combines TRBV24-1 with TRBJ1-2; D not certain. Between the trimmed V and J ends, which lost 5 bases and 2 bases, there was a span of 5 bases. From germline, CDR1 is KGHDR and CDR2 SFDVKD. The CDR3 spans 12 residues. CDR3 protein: CATSVGNYGYTF. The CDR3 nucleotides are TGTGCCACCAGTGTGGGGAACTATGGCTACACCTTC.

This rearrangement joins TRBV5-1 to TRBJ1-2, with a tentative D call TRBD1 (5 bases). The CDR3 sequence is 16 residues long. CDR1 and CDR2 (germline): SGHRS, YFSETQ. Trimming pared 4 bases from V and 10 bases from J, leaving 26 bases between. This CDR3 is CASSVGSLTVDPDYTF. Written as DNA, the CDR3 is TGCGCCAGCAGCGTTGGGTCGTTGACAGTGGACCCCGACTACACCTTC.

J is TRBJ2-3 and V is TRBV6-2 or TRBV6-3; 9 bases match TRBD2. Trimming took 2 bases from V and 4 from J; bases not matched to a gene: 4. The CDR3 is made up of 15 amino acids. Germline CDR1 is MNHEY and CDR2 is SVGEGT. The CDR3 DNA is TGTGCCAGCAGTTACGGCGGGGGGGTTTCAGATACGCAGTATTTT. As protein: CASSYGGGVSDTQYF.

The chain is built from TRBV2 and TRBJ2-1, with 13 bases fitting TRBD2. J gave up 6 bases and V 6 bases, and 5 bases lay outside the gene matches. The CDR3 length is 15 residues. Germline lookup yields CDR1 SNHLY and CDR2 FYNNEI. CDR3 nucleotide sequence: TGTGCCAGCAGACTCACTAGCGGGGGGGCCAATGAGCAGTTCTTC. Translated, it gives CASRLTSGGANEQFF.

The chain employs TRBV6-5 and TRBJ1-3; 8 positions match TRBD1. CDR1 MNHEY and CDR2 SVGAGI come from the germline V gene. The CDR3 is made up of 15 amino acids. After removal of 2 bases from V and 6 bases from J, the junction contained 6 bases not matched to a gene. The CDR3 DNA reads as TGTGCCAGCAGTTACCTTTCGACAGGGGCAAACACCATATATTTT. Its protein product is CASSYLSTGANTIYF.

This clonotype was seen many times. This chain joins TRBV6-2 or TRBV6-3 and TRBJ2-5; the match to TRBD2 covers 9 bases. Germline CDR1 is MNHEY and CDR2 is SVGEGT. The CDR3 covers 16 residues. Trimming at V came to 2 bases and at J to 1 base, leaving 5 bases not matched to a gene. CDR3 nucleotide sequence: TGTGCCAGCAGTTACAGGAGCGGGGGGCTCCAAGAGACCCAGTACTTC. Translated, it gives CASSYRSGGLQETQYF.

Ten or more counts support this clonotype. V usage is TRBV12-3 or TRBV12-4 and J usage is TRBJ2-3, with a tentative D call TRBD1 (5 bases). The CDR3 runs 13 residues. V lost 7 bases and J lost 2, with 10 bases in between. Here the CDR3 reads CASIQGNTDTQYF. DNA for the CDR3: TGTGCCAGCATTCAGGGTAACACAGATACGCAGTATTTT.

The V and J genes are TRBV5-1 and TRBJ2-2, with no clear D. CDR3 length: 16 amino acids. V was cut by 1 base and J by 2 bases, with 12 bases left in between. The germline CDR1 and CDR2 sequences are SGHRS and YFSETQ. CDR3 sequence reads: CASSLSSAGNTGELFF. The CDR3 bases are TGCGCCAGCAGCTTGTCTTCGGCAGGCAACACCGGGGAGCTGTTTTTT.

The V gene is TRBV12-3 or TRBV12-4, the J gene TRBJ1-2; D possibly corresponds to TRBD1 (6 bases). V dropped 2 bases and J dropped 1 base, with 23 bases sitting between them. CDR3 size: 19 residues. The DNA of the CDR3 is TGTGCCAGCAGTTTATCCGCCGGACAGAATTACTACCTTAACTATGGCTACACCTTC. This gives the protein CASSLSAGQNYYLNYGYTF.